This T cell receptor beta chain was identified during a study of tumor and adjacent non-tumor tissue in lung cancer. Study-wide findings and caveats: Significantly higher TCR diversity was found in tumor than normal lung.

The template was RNA from unsorted bulk tissue. Distant lung tissue was collected more than 3 cm away from the tumor edge. About this clonotype itself: Its antigen is unidentified.

Germline CDR1 and CDR2: MNHEY and SVGEGT. The CDR3 runs to 15 residues. J gave up 7 bases and V 6 bases, and 10 bases lay outside the gene matches. Three rounds of nested PCR, following a modified ARM-PCR protocol, produced the TCRbeta library. A single record per CDR3 protein comes from TCRdb applying MiXCR to the multiplex PCR reads. The sample shows 75,000 to 90,000 distinct CDR3 sequences, roughly three quarters of them seen only once. The sample comprised distant non-tumor lung tissue. V gene TRBV6-2 or TRBV6-3 combines with J gene TRBJ2-5, with 11 bases aligning to TRBD2. This sequence originates from a woman aged 45-65 years with non-small cell lung cancer. As DNA, the CDR3 is TGTGCCAGCAGACCACTAGCGGGAGTAGAAGTGACCCAGTACTTC. It codes for CASRPLAGVEVTQYF.